A selection of T cell receptor beta chains follows, all from one sample in a study of early T cells in non-severe SARS-CoV-2 infection. TCRdb redid the calling of the 5' RACE reads with MiXCR, one entry per CDR3 protein. The sample contains 50,000 to 60,000 distinct CDR3 sequences, approximately 6% of which appear only once. Sample: whole blood. The receptors here all came from an adult who was a healthcare worker with PCR-confirmed SARS-CoV-2 infection or an uninfected control (not recorded which). The CDR3 runs from the conserved cysteine through the conserved F or W. The order of the fields is J gene, D gene, clone size, V gene, CDR3 DNA, CDR3 protein. A D gene is named only where the DNA matches it firmly. Not all rows give a size; the values are once, few, many and, for expanded clones, a class.

j_gene: TRBJ1-5
d_gene: NA
abundance: many
v_gene: TRBV19
CDR3nt: TGTGCCAGTAGTCCAACTACAGGTGGACGTGATCAGCCCCAGCATTTT
CDR3aa: CASSPTTGGRDQPQHF

j_gene: TRBJ2-7
d_gene: NA
abundance: many
v_gene: TRBV5-6
CDR3nt: TGTGCCAGCAGCTTGGTTGGGCAGTCTTGGGAGCAGTACTTC
CDR3aa: CASSLVGQSWEQYF

j_gene: TRBJ1-5
d_gene: NA
abundance: NA
v_gene: TRBV7-9
CDR3nt: TGTGCCAGCAGCTCACAGAGCAATCAGCCCCAGCATTTT
CDR3aa: CASSSQSNQPQHF

j_gene: TRBJ2-6
d_gene: NA
abundance: many
v_gene: TRBV20-1
CDR3nt: TGCAGTGCTAGACATGGCAGCTCTGGGGCCAACGTCCTGACTTTC
CDR3aa: CSARHGSSGANVLTF

j_gene: TRBJ1-1
d_gene: TRBD1
abundance: NA
v_gene: TRBV10-1
CDR3nt: TGCGCCAGCAGGCCGGGACAGGGGAAAACTGAAGCTTTCTTT
CDR3aa: CASRPGQGKTEAFF

j_gene: TRBJ1-6
d_gene: NA
abundance: few
v_gene: TRBV7-2
CDR3nt: TGTGCCAGCAGCTCCAACCGGGCCTATAATTCACCCCTCCACTTT
CDR3aa: CASSSNRAYNSPLHF

j_gene: TRBJ2-7
d_gene: TRBD2
abundance: NA
v_gene: TRBV6-5
CDR3nt: TGTGCCAGCAGTGCCGGGGGGTCCTACGAGCAGTACTTC
CDR3aa: CASSAGGSYEQYF

j_gene: TRBJ2-7
d_gene: NA
abundance: NA
v_gene: TRBV7-6
CDR3nt: TGTGCCAGCAGCTTAGATGGCAGCCAAGCCTACGAGCAGTACTTC
CDR3aa: CASSLDGSQAYEQYF

j_gene: TRBJ1-6
d_gene: TRBD1
abundance: many
v_gene: TRBV12-3/TRBV12-4
CDR3nt: TGTGCCAGCAGTCGGACAGGGACCAAGAGCTCCTATAATTCACCCCTCCACTTT
CDR3aa: CASSRTGTKSSYNSPLHF

j_gene: TRBJ1-6
d_gene: TRBD1
abundance: NA
v_gene: TRBV27
CDR3nt: TGTGCCAGCAGTTTATCTGCCACAGGGGGCTCACCCCTCCACTTT
CDR3aa: CASSLSATGGSPLHF

j_gene: TRBJ2-1
d_gene: TRBD1
abundance: NA
v_gene: TRBV7-2
CDR3nt: TGTGCCAGCAGCCATAGGACAGGGGCAAGAGGAGACAATGAGCAGCTCTTC
CDR3aa: CASSHRTGARGDNEQLF

j_gene: TRBJ1-3
d_gene: TRBD1
abundance: many
v_gene: TRBV29-1
CDR3nt: TGCAGCGTGGCCGGGACAGGGGAAAGCTCTGGAAACACCATATATTTT
CDR3aa: CSVAGTGESSGNTIYF

j_gene: TRBJ2-5
d_gene: TRBD2
abundance: few
v_gene: TRBV13
CDR3nt: TGTGCCAGCAGTATTAGGGGACTAGCGGGGGTGCAAGAGACCCAGTACTTC
CDR3aa: CASSIRGLAGVQETQYF

j_gene: TRBJ2-5
d_gene: TRBD2
abundance: few
v_gene: TRBV7-2
CDR3nt: TGTGCCAGCAGCTTAAGACTAGCGGGGGAATGGGAGACCCAGTACTTC
CDR3aa: CASSLRLAGEWETQYF

j_gene: TRBJ2-3
d_gene: NA
abundance: few
v_gene: TRBV7-2
CDR3nt: TGTGCCAGCAGCTTAGGCAGGGAGGATACGCAGTATTTT
CDR3aa: CASSLGREDTQYF

j_gene: TRBJ2-3
d_gene: TRBD2
abundance: many
v_gene: TRBV20-1
CDR3nt: TGCAGTCCTTTAGCGGGGGGGAACGCAGATACGCAGTATTTT
CDR3aa: CSPLAGGNADTQYF

j_gene: TRBJ2-3
d_gene: TRBD2
abundance: few
v_gene: TRBV20-1
CDR3nt: TGCAGTGCTGGGGAACTAGCGGTTAGCACAGATACGCAGTATTTT
CDR3aa: CSAGELAVSTDTQYF

j_gene: TRBJ2-7
d_gene: NA
abundance: many
v_gene: TRBV6-2/TRBV6-3
CDR3nt: TGTGCCAGCAAGATCGGCAGTACCTACGAGCAGTACTTC
CDR3aa: CASKIGSTYEQYF

j_gene: TRBJ2-7
d_gene: NA
abundance: many
v_gene: TRBV27
CDR3nt: TGTGCCAGCAGTTCAGGTGGCAGCCCCTACGAGCAGTACTTC
CDR3aa: CASSSGGSPYEQYF

j_gene: TRBJ1-1
d_gene: NA
abundance: many
v_gene: TRBV5-1
CDR3nt: TGCGCCAGCAGCTTGGCAGGCAAGAACACTGAAGCTTTCTTT
CDR3aa: CASSLAGKNTEAFF

j_gene: TRBJ2-6
d_gene: TRBD1
abundance: many
v_gene: TRBV6-1
CDR3nt: TGTGCCAGCAGTGGGCGACAGGGTGAGGTCTCTGGGGCCAACGTCCTGACTTTC
CDR3aa: CASSGRQGEVSGANVLTF

j_gene: TRBJ2-3
d_gene: NA
abundance: many
v_gene: TRBV28
CDR3nt: TGTGCCAGCAGTTTAAGCATCGGGGGCACAGATACGCAGTATTTT
CDR3aa: CASSLSIGGTDTQYF

j_gene: TRBJ1-1
d_gene: NA
abundance: few
v_gene: TRBV18
CDR3nt: TGTGCCAGCTCACCACCCCAGGGGCTTGGGAACACTGAAGCTTTCTTT
CDR3aa: CASSPPQGLGNTEAFF

j_gene: TRBJ2-7
d_gene: TRBD1
abundance: many
v_gene: TRBV13
CDR3nt: TGTGCCAGCAGCTACCAGACAGGGGGTAGAGAGCAGTACTTC
CDR3aa: CASSYQTGGREQYF

j_gene: TRBJ2-6
d_gene: TRBD2
abundance: many
v_gene: TRBV6-5
CDR3nt: TGTGCCAGCAGCCCCACGGGAGGGTCTGGGGCCAACGTCCTGACTTTC
CDR3aa: CASSPTGGSGANVLTF

j_gene: TRBJ1-1
d_gene: NA
abundance: few
v_gene: TRBV6-2/TRBV6-3
CDR3nt: TGTGCCAGCAGAACGGTACTGGCCCCGACTCGGGGCACTGAATCTTTCTTT
CDR3aa: CASRTVLAPTRGTESFF

j_gene: TRBJ1-2
d_gene: NA
abundance: many
v_gene: TRBV6-1
CDR3nt: TGTGCCAGCCGAGCTACAGGATCTAACTATGGCTACACCTTC
CDR3aa: CASRATGSNYGYTF